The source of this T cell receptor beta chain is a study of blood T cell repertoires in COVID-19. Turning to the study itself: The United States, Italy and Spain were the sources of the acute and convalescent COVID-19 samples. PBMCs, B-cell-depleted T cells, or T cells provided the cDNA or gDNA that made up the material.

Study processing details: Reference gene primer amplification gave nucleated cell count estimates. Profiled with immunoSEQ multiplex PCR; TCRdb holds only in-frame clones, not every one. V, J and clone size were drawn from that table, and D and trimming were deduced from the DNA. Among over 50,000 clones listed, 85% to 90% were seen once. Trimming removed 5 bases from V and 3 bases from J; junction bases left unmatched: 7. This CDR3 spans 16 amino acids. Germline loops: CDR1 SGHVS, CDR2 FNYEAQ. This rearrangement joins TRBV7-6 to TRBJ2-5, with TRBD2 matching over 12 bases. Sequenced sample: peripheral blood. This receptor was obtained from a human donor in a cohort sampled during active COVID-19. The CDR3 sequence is CASSPLASGGEETQYF. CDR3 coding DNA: TGTGCCAGCAGCCCTCTGGCTAGCGGGGGGGAAGAGACCCAGTACTTC.